The next 10 T cell receptor beta chains were all read from a single sample in a study of cytomegalovirus exposure and HLA in healthy donors. The PCR used 60 Vbeta and 13 Jbeta primers. Libraries were prepared by immunoSEQ multiplex PCR; TCRdb keeps only in-frame clonotypes and omits some of them. This sample has about 59,000 clones, with approximately 80% found just once. The sample taken for sequencing was PBMCs. The receptors originated from a woman aged 40 to 50 in good health and CMV-seronegative.

The chain combines TRBV7-9 with TRBJ1-2; 10 nucleotides match TRBD1. V gave up 5 bases and J gave up 6 bases; unmatched junction bases: 9. The germline gives CDR1 SEHNR, CDR2 FQNEAQ (reference sequence). This CDR3 has 15 residues. The CDR3: CASSDRDRGLNGYTF. CDR3 DNA: TGTGCCAGCAGCGATCGGGACAGGGGTTTGAATGGCTACACCTTC.

The chain recombines TRBV5-1 with TRBJ2-3; 10 bases line up with TRBD2. CDR1 is SGHRS, CDR2 YFSETQ, per germline. V lost 5 bases to trimming and J lost 2 bases; unmatched junction nucleotides: 2. The CDR3 runs to 14 residues. CDR3 DNA sequence: TGCGCCAGCAGGCTAGCGGGAGCCACAGATACGCAGTATTTT. This encodes CASRLAGATDTQYF.

This chain connects TRBV28 to TRBJ2-5; 12 bases are shared with TRBD2. J was trimmed by 2 bases and V by 6 bases; bases with no gene match: 7. Looked up from germline, CDR1 is MDHEN and CDR2 is SYDVKM. The CDR3 spans 16 residues. The CDR3 region is CASSHGTSGSQETQYF. The CDR3 DNA sequence: TGTGCCAGCAGCCACGGGACTAGCGGGTCTCAAGAGACCCAGTACTTC. The full variable domain, its missing parts supplied by reference TRBV28 and TRBJ2-5, is DVKVTQSSRYLVKRTGEKVFLECVQDMDHENMFWYRQDPGLGLRLIYFSYDVKMKEKGDIPEGYSVSREKKERFSLILESASTNQTSMYLCASSHGTSGSQETQYFGPGTRLLVL.

The V gene is TRBV27, the J gene TRBJ1-5; possible D gene TRBD1, 6 bases. The CDR3 length is 14 residues. Germline CDR1 reads MNHEY; CDR2 reads SMNVEV (reference sequence). With 4 bases removed from V and 7 bases from J, the gap between germline ends came to 14 bases. The CDR3 sequence is CASSSQGRRQPQHF. Here the CDR3 DNA reads TGTGCCAGCAGTTCCCAGGGGCGCAGGCAGCCCCAGCATTTT.

The V and J genes are TRBV4-1 and TRBJ1-4; 9 nucleotides match TRBD1. Germline trimming cut 0 bases from V and 0 bases from J; bases unmatched to any gene: 11. This CDR3 is 20 amino acids long. Germline loops: CDR1 MGHRA, CDR2 YSYEKL. The CDR3 loop is CASSQEKPGQGPSTNEKLFF. The CDR3, as DNA: TGCGCCAGCAGCCAAGAAAAACCGGGACAGGGACCGTCAACTAATGAAAAACTGTTTTTT.

The chain has TRBV7-6 and TRBJ2-7; 9 nucleotides agree with TRBD1. The CDR3 has 17 residues. J lost 1 base, V lost 4 bases, and 11 bases had no gene match. Germline CDR1 SGHVS, CDR2 FNYEAQ. Written as DNA, the CDR3 is TGTGCCAGCAGCTCCCTCTACAGGGGGCGCGAGTCCTACGAGCAGTACTTC. Its protein product is CASSSLYRGRESYEQYF.

The V and J genes are TRBV19 and TRBJ2-7, with 11 bases fitting TRBD2. This CDR3 comprises 14 residues. The V segment lost 3 bases and the J segment 4 bases; nucleotides outside the gene matches: 2. CDR1 and CDR2 (germline): LNHDA, SQIVND (reference sequence). The CDR3 region is CASSMLAGGYEQYF. In nucleotides, the CDR3 is TGTGCCAGTAGTATGCTAGCGGGAGGTTACGAGCAGTACTTC.

The CDR3 coding sequence is TGTGCCAGCAGCTTCAACAGGGACACTGAAGCTTTCTTT. Translation gives CASSFNRDTEAFF. The chain recombines TRBV5-5 with TRBJ1-1; a weak D match, TRBD1 (6 bases). The germline V and J ends were trimmed by 2 bases and 3 bases, with 8 bases remaining between them. The CDR3 covers 13 residues. Germline CDR1 reads SGHKS; CDR2 reads YYEKEE (reference sequence).

This chain uses TRBV7-9 with TRBJ1-2, with D hard to call. CDR1 is SEHNR, CDR2 FQNEAQ, per germline (reference sequence). V was trimmed by 5 bases and J by 4 bases, leaving 17 bases between them. CDR3 length: 15 residues. The CDR3 nucleotides read TGTGCCAGCAGCCAACGTGGAGTCCTGGGCTATGGCTACACCTTC. Translation gives CASSQRGVLGYGYTF.

The genes are TRBV5-1 and TRBJ2-5, with TRBD1 as a possible D gene (6 bases). Germline V gives CDR1 SGHRS, CDR2 YFSETQ. The V end was cut by 4 bases, the J end by 4 bases, with 20 bases between. The CDR3 consists of 16 residues. In nucleotides, the CDR3 is TGCGCCAGCAGCACCCTTCAGGGGACCCTCAGAGAGACCCAGTACTTC. Translating it yields CASSTLQGTLRETQYF.